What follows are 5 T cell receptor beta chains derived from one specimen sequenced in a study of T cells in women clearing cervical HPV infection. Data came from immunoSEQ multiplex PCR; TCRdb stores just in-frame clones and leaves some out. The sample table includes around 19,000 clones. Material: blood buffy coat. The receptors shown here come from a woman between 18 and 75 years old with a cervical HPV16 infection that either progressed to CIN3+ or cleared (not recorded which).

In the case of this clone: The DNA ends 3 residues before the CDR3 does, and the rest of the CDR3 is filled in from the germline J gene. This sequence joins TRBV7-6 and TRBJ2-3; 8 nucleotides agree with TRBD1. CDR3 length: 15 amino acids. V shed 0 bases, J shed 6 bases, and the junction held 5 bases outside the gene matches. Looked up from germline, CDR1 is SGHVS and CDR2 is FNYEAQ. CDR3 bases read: TGTGCCAGCAGCTTAGCTTCAGGGGGCCTCGATACG. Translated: CASSLASGGLDT. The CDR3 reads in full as CASSLASGGLDTQYF.

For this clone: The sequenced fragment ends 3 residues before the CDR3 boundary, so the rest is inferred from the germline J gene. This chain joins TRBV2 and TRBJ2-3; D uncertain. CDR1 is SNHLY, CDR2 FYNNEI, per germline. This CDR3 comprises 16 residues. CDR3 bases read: TGTGCCAGCAGCCTGATCCCCCCCGGGTTTAATCAGCCG. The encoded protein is CASSLIPPGFNQP. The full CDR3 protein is CASSLIPPGFNQPQYF.

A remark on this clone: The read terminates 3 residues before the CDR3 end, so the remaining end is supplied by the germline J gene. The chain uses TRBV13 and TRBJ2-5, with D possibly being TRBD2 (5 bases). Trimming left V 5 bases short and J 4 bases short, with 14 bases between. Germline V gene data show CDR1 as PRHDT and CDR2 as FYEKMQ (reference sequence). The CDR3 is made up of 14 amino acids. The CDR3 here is CASSPPGLRETQYF. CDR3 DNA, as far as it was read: TGTGCCAGCAGCCCGCCCGGACTTCGAGAGACC. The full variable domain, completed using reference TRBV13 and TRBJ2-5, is AAGVIQSPRHLIKEKRETATLKCYPIPRHDTVYWYQQGPGQDPQFLISFYEKMQSDKGSIPDRFSAQQFSDYHSELNMSSLELGDSALYFCASSPPGLRETQYFGPGTRLLVL.

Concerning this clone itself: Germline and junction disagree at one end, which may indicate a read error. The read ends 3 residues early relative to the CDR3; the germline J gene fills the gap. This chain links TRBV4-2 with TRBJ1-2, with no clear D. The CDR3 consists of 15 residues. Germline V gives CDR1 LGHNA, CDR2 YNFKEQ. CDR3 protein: CASSQDPRGNYGYTF. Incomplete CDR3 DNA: TGCGCCAGCAGCCAAGATCCACGGGGAAACTATGGC.

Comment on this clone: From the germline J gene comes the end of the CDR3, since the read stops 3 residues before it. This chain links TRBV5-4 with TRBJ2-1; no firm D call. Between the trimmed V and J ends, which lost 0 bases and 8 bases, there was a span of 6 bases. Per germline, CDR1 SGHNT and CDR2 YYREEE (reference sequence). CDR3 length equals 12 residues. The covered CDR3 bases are TGTGCCAGCAGCTTGGGGCTAGATGAG. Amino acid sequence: CASSLGLDE. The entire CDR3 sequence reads CASSLGLDEQFF. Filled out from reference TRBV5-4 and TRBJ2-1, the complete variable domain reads ETGVTQSPTHLIKTRGQQVTLRCSSQSGHNTVSWYQQALGQGPQFIFQYYREEENGRGNFPPRFSGLQFPNYSSELNVNALELDDSALYLCASSLGLDEQFFGPGTRLTVL.